This TCR beta chain was found in a study of OX40 agonist ivuxolimab in advanced cancers. Measured with immunoSEQ multiplex PCR; TCRdb has only the in-frame clones, and not every one. The table shows 66,000 or so clones, with 77% occurring only once. Germline trimming cut 0 bases from V and 0 bases from J; bases unmatched to any gene: 5. The germline CDR1 and CDR2 sequences are SGHTA and FQGNSA. CDR3 length: 16 amino acids. This TCR derives from an adult with an advanced solid tumor such as melanoma, head and neck, liver or kidney cancer. The chain uses TRBV7-2 and TRBJ2-7; TRBD2 matches 7 bases. The material was CD4+ or CD8+ T cells sorted from blood, obtained in a trial of the OX40 agonist ivuxolimab. Here the CDR3 DNA reads TGTGCCAGCAGCTTAGCGGGGGGGGTTGACTCCTACGAGCAGTACTTC. Translated, it gives CASSLAGGVDSYEQYF.